A selection of T cell receptor beta chains follows, all from one sample in a study of T cell repertoires in cytomegalovirus infection. TCRdb reprocessed the reads with MiXCR, giving one entry per CDR3 protein. In the table there are over 300,000 distinct CDR3 sequences, around a sixth of which are singletons. The sample taken for sequencing was PBMCs. The receptor set was obtained from a human donor in good health (CMV status not recorded). Some clones in this sample may be carry-over from other donors' samples. Each CDR3 is given with its conserved first and last residue. A D gene is named only where the DNA matches it firmly. Size tells how often a clone was seen (once, few, many) or the class of an expanded clone, and some rows leave it out.

d_gene,v_gene,abundance,j_gene,len,CDR3aa,CDR3nt
TRBD1,TRBV5-1,few,TRBJ1-2,15,CASSLYTGGNYGYTF,TGCGCCAGCAGCTTGTATACAGGGGGCAACTATGGCTACACCTTC
NA,TRBV7-9,many,TRBJ1-1,16,CASSHRTANMNTEAFF,TGTGCCAGCAGCCACAGGACGGCGAACATGAACACTGAAGCTTTCTTT
NA,TRBV4-1,few,TRBJ2-5,18,CASSQSNPIQGSRETQYF,TGCGCCAGCAGCCAGTCTAATCCAATACAGGGTAGTCGGGAGACCCAGTACTTC
TRBD1,TRBV19,NA,TRBJ2-5,13,CATKTGGLETQYF,TGTGCCACCAAGACAGGGGGACTGGAGACCCAGTACTTC
NA,TRBV6-5,NA,TRBJ2-7,14,CASSIGKDTLRMYF,TGTGCCAGCAGTATTGGGAAGGATACTCTACGGATGTACTTC
TRBD2,TRBV24-1,few,TRBJ2-1,17,CATSDRPLAGVHNEQFF,TGTGCCACCAGTGATCGACCCCTAGCGGGGGTCCACAATGAGCAGTTCTTC
NA,TRBV12-3/TRBV12-4,many,TRBJ1-2,15,CASSRVVLSGYGYTF,TGTGCCAGCAGCCGGGTCGTCCTGAGTGGTTATGGCTACACCTTC
NA,TRBV6-2/TRBV6-3,NA,TRBJ2-5,12,CASSATGETQYF,TGTGCCAGCAGCGCGACAGGAGAGACCCAGTACTTC
TRBD1,TRBV7-9,many,TRBJ1-4,15,CASTTLTGIGEKLFF,TGTGCCAGCACCACCCTGACAGGGATCGGTGAAAAACTGTTTTTT
TRBD1,TRBV4-1,many,TRBJ1-3,15,CASSPDRGTGNTIYF,TGCGCCAGCAGCCCGGACAGGGGGACTGGAAACACCATATATTTT
TRBD2,TRBV12-3/TRBV12-4,NA,TRBJ2-1,15,CASSFGGSTYNEQFF,TGTGCCAGCAGTTTCGGGGGGAGTACCTACAATGAGCAGTTCTTC
TRBD1,TRBV4-1,few,TRBJ1-2,15,CASSQSTGLHSGYTF,TGCGCCAGCAGCCAGTCGACAGGGCTTCACTCTGGCTACACCTTC
TRBD2,TRBV6-2/TRBV6-3,NA,TRBJ2-5,14,CASTKTGGQETQYF,TGTGCCAGCACCAAGACGGGGGGACAAGAGACCCAGTACTTC
TRBD1,TRBV12-3/TRBV12-4,many,TRBJ1-2,14,CASTLNQGGYGYTF,TGTGCCAGCACCCTAAATCAGGGGGGCTATGGCTACACCTTC
NA,TRBV19,NA,TRBJ2-5,13,CASSWSGEETQYF,TGTGCCAGTAGTTGGTCAGGGGAAGAGACCCAGTACTTC
TRBD1,TRBV20-1,NA,TRBJ1-2,12,CSAPGQDGGYTF,TGCAGTGCTCCCGGACAGGACGGAGGCTACACCTTC
TRBD1,TRBV18,NA,TRBJ2-3,17,CASSRNRQGYSADTQYF,TGTGCCAGCTCCCGAAACCGACAGGGATACTCAGCAGATACGCAGTATTTT
NA,TRBV20-1,NA,TRBJ2-7,13,CSARDGRNYEQYF,TGCAGTGCTAGAGATGGAAGGAATTACGAGCAGTACTTC
NA,TRBV2,few,TRBJ1-1,16,CASSRQGSVSGTEAFF,TGTGCCAGCAGTCGGCAGGGATCTGTCTCGGGCACTGAAGCTTTCTTT
NA,TRBV4-1,many,TRBJ1-4,16,CASSRPTAANNEKLFF,TGCGCCAGCAGCCGCCCGACCGCGGCGAATAATGAAAAACTGTTTTTT
NA,TRBV25-1,many,TRBJ2-7,17,CASSELFPAQGVEEQYF,TGTGCCAGCAGTGAATTATTTCCGGCCCAAGGAGTAGAAGAGCAGTACTTC
TRBD1,TRBV6-6,NA,TRBJ2-7,14,CASSRTGLDDEQYF,TGTGCCAGCAGTAGGACAGGGTTGGACGACGAGCAGTACTTC
NA,TRBV6-5,many,TRBJ2-7,16,CASRTTSRGGAYEQYF,TGTGCCAGCAGAACTACTTCGAGGGGGGGGGCCTACGAGCAGTACTTC
NA,TRBV12-3/TRBV12-4,many,TRBJ2-3,14,CASSLTLGKDTQYF,TGTGCCAGCAGTTTAACCTTGGGCAAGGATACGCAGTATTTT
NA,TRBV20-1,NA,TRBJ2-1,11,CSAPELSEQFF,TGCAGTGCGCCCGAACTCAGTGAGCAGTTCTTC
TRBD1,TRBV19,NA,TRBJ1-4,14,CASSRTGPNEKLFF,TGTGCCAGTAGCAGGACAGGACCTAATGAAAAACTGTTTTTT
NA,TRBV27,NA,TRBJ2-2,14,CASSPYSLAGELFF,TGTGCCAGCAGCCCTTATTCGCTAGCCGGGGAGCTGTTTTTT
NA,TRBV2,few,TRBJ2-3,14,CASREDGDTDTQYF,TGTGCCAGCAGAGAGGACGGAGACACAGATACGCAGTATTTT
TRBD1,TRBV7-9,many,TRBJ1-2,17,CASSDWDRGLRNYGYTF,TGTGCCAGCAGCGACTGGGACAGGGGGTTACGAAACTATGGCTACACCTTC
TRBD2,TRBV12-3/TRBV12-4,many,TRBJ2-5,16,CASSLGPGRAPETQYF,TGTGCCAGCAGTCTAGGGCCCGGGAGGGCCCCAGAGACCCAGTACTTC
NA,TRBV7-2,many,TRBJ2-5,14,CASSPGSRKETQYF,TGTGCCAGCAGCCCCGGTTCCCGGAAAGAGACCCAGTACTTC
NA,TRBV27,few,TRBJ2-7,17,CASSLSMGRGPGYEQYF,TGTGCCAGCAGTTTAAGTATGGGTCGGGGACCGGGATACGAGCAGTACTTC
NA,TRBV12-3/TRBV12-4,NA,TRBJ1-1,15,CATRPSGDQDTEAFF,TGTGCCACCCGACCGTCCGGGGATCAGGACACTGAAGCTTTCTTT
TRBD1,TRBV4-1,many,TRBJ1-1,15,CASSQAGQGYTEAFF,TGCGCCAGCAGCCAAGCGGGACAGGGGTACACTGAAGCTTTCTTT
NA,TRBV7-3,few,TRBJ2-3,13,CASSLTFPGTQYF,TGTGCCAGCAGCTTAACGTTCCCCGGTACGCAGTATTTT
NA,TRBV5-8,NA,TRBJ2-2,15,CASSLAGPAFGELFF,TGTGCCAGCAGCTTGGCGGGCCCAGCTTTCGGGGAGCTGTTTTTT
TRBD1,TRBV4-1,many,TRBJ1-4,17,CASSQDPDRATNEKLFF,TGCGCCAGCAGCCAAGATCCTGACAGGGCAACTAATGAAAAACTGTTTTTT
NA,TRBV7-2,NA,TRBJ2-1,15,CATSLPGVSYNEQLF,TGTGCCACCTCTCTTCCGGGGGTCTCCTACAATGAGCAGCTCTTC
NA,TRBV20-1,NA,TRBJ2-5,14,CSAGRGTFQETQYF,TGCAGTGCCGGGAGAGGGACATTTCAAGAGACCCAGTACTTC
NA,TRBV6-2/TRBV6-3,NA,TRBJ2-1,16,CASSSSRPQSYNEQFF,TGTGCCAGCAGCTCTAGCAGACCCCAATCCTACAATGAGCAGTTCTTC
TRBD1,TRBV2,NA,TRBJ2-5,16,CASSEDGRGLIETQYF,TGTGCCAGCAGTGAAGATGGCAGGGGGTTGATAGAGACCCAGTACTTC
NA,TRBV20-1,few,TRBJ1-6,15,CSAREDPGPNTPLHF,TGCAGTGCTAGAGAGGACCCAGGGCCCAACACACCCCTCCACTTT
NA,TRBV15,NA,TRBJ2-3,14,CATSRDMGTDTQYF,TGTGCCACCAGCAGGGACATGGGCACAGATACGCAGTATTTT
NA,TRBV20-1,few,TRBJ1-6,15,CSARDFQNYNSPLHF,TGCAGTGCTAGAGATTTTCAGAACTATAATTCACCCCTCCACTTT
NA,TRBV7-9,many,TRBJ2-5,13,CASSWGEVETQYF,TGTGCCAGCAGCTGGGGGGAGGTGGAGACCCAGTACTTC
NA,TRBV12-3/TRBV12-4,once,TRBJ2-1,15,CATKRGTDSYNEQFF,TGTGCCACAAAGAGAGGGACTGACTCCTACAATGAGCAGTTCTTC
NA,TRBV28,few,TRBJ1-2,12,CASSLGGKGYTF,TGTGCCAGCAGTTTAGGGGGCAAGGGCTACACCTTC
TRBD1,TRBV12-3/TRBV12-4,many,TRBJ2-5,15,CASSRTGWDQETQYF,TGTGCCAGCTCCCGGACAGGATGGGACCAAGAGACCCAGTACTTC
TRBD2,TRBV5-5,many,TRBJ2-3,16,CASSRRGEDPTDTQYF,TGTGCCAGCAGCCGCCGGGGGGAAGACCCCACAGATACGCAGTATTTT
TRBD2,TRBV7-2,few,TRBJ2-1,11,CASSSGLARFF,TGTGCCAGCAGTTCGGGACTAGCGCGGTTCTTC
TRBD1,TRBV3-1,few,TRBJ1-1,17,CASAGLDRDRGRTEAFF,TGTGCCAGCGCCGGACTAGACAGAGACAGGGGAAGGACTGAAGCTTTCTTT
NA,TRBV10-3,NA,TRBJ2-5,15,CAISEAAGIGETQYF,TGTGCCATCAGTGAGGCCGCGGGTATTGGAGAGACCCAGTACTTC
NA,TRBV19,few,TRBJ2-3,14,CASSISRYTDTQYF,TGTGCCAGTAGTATATCCCGATACACAGATACGCAGTATTTT
NA,TRBV28,many,TRBJ1-5,17,CASSLGGVLPPGEPQHF,TGTGCCAGCAGTTTGGGGGGAGTCCTCCCTCCGGGAGAGCCCCAGCATTTT
NA,TRBV18,few,TRBJ2-2,17,CASSPWTAPGNTGELFF,TGTGCCAGCTCACCTTGGACGGCGCCGGGGAACACCGGGGAGCTGTTTTTT
TRBD1,TRBV3-1,NA,TRBJ1-2,16,CASSQDRDRSNYGYTF,TGTGCCAGCAGCCAAGATCGGGACAGGAGTAACTATGGCTACACCTTC
TRBD2,TRBV6-1,many,TRBJ2-5,17,CASSERTGGPLQETQYF,TGTGCCAGCAGTGAACGGACGGGGGGGCCCCTCCAAGAGACCCAGTACTTC
NA,TRBV7-2,many,TRBJ1-4,13,CASSPRSREKLFF,TGTGCCAGCAGCCCCCGTTCGCGTGAAAAACTGTTTTTT
NA,TRBV28,NA,TRBJ2-1,12,CASSQLTYEQFF,TGTGCCAGCAGTCAGCTAACGTATGAGCAGTTCTTC
TRBD1,TRBV6-1,many,TRBJ2-7,15,CASSGGDRGTYEQYF,TGTGCCAGCAGTGGAGGGGACAGGGGAACCTACGAGCAGTACTTC